This T cell receptor (beta chain) emerged from a study of PD-1 blockade in mismatch repair-deficient tumors. Turning to the study itself: Enrolled about 2012-2016, patients had progressing, pretreated mismatch repair-deficient cancers of 12 to 13 types.

This clone is medium-sized (0.01 to 0.1%) within its sample. What it binds is not known. Libraries were prepared by immunoSEQ multiplex PCR; TCRdb keeps only in-frame clonotypes and omits some of them. The table has 40,000 to 60,000 clones, more than 75% seen once. The germline CDR1 and CDR2 sequences are MRHNA and SNTAGT. The CDR3 is 15 residues long. Trimming removed 3 bases from V and 0 bases from J, with 10 bases in between. Study-level points and caveats: Rapid post-treatment expansion, then contraction, generally preceding radiologic response, marked tumor-resident clones.

This chain joins TRBV6-4 and TRBJ2-3; D perhaps matches TRBD2 (6 bases). The clonotype comes from an adult with mismatch repair-deficient cancer. The specimen comprised peripheral blood, sampled 4 weeks after starting pembrolizumab. CDR3 DNA sequence: TGTGCCAGCAGTGAAGGGAGCGGGAGCACAGATACGCAGTATTTT. Translated, it gives CASSEGSGSTDTQYF.